The 16 T cell receptor beta chains in this list originate from one sample, sequenced in a study of radiotherapy plus CTLA-4 blockade in lung cancer. Using immunoSEQ multiplex PCR, the repertoire was profiled, and TCRdb retains in-frame clones only, with some absent. This sample carries tens of thousands of clones, more than 60% of them seen once, and the ten largest clones take about 7.7%. The sample in question was peripheral blood, obtained from a patient treated with radiotherapy plus ipilimumab. The source is a human donor with non-small cell lung cancer who had stable disease on radiotherapy plus ipilimumab.

The chain is built from TRBV19 and TRBJ1-1; D not resolved. The CDR3 spans 14 residues. The germline gives CDR1 LNHDA, CDR2 SQIVND (reference sequence). V lost 5 bases to trimming and J lost 4 bases, with 14 bases between them. DNA for the CDR3: TGTGCCAGTAGTCCAGCCGAGGCCTCCACTGAAGCTTTCTTT. It encodes CASSPAEASTEAFF.

V usage is TRBV2 and J usage is TRBJ1-3; TRBD1 is a possible D gene (5 bases). Trimming pared 4 bases from V and 3 bases from J, leaving 10 bases between. The CDR3 loop spans 14 amino acids. Germline values: CDR1 SNHLY, CDR2 FYNNEI. The CDR3 loop is CASSVTGDGNTIYF. For the CDR3, the DNA is TGTGCCAGCAGTGTCACAGGTGATGGAAACACCATATATTTT.

The rearrangement uses TRBV18 and TRBJ2-1, with unresolved D. Trimming left V 4 bases short and J 0 bases short, with 22 bases between. Germline CDR1 KGHSH, CDR2 LQKENI. The CDR3 has 19 residues. The CDR3, as DNA: TGTGCCAGCTCACTTCGTGGCAACGCTGCTCTCAGCTCCTACAATGAGCAGTTCTTC. Translated: CASSLRGNAALSSYNEQFF.

The count of this clone is one. V gene TRBV29-1 combines with J gene TRBJ1-1; the D gene is possibly TRBD1 (5 bases). The CDR3 is 13 residues long. Germline assignment: CDR1 SQVTM and CDR2 ANQGSEA. The V end was cut by 2 bases, the J end by 4 bases, with 11 bases between. The CDR3 nucleotides read TGCAGCGTTGAATGGCAGGGTGGCACTGAAGCTTTCTTT. Encoded protein: CSVEWQGGTEAFF.

The V call is TRBV9, the J call TRBJ2-3, with unresolved D. CDR3 size: 14 residues. V lost 4 bases and J lost 0, with 9 bases in between. The V gene's germline CDR1 is SGDLS and CDR2 YYNGEE. DNA for the CDR3: TGTGCCAGCAGCCCCCAGACTAGCACAGATACGCAGTATTTT. Translating gives CASSPQTSTDTQYF.

This clone was counted between two and nine times. V is TRBV6-1 and J is TRBJ1-4, with unresolved D. This CDR3 spans 13 amino acids. Trimming took 4 bases from V and 11 from J, leaving 14 bases between them. The germline V gene encodes CDR1 MNHNS and CDR2 SASEGT. CDR3 coding DNA: TGTGCCAGCAGTGCGAGGAATTCACCCAAACTGTTTTTT. This sequence encodes CASSARNSPKLFF.

V is TRBV28 and J is TRBJ1-5; D call uncertain. The germline gives CDR1 MDHEN, CDR2 SYDVKM. Trimming removed 2 bases from V and 0 bases from J, with 5 bases in between. The CDR3 runs to 14 residues. The DNA for the CDR3 is TGTGCCAGCAGTTTAAGCCTTAGCAATCAGCCCCAGCATTTT. It yields the protein CASSLSLSNQPQHF.

The chain joins TRBV11-2 to TRBJ2-1; tentative D call: TRBD2 (5 bases). Trimming shortened V by 0 bases and J by 15 bases, and 12 bases separated the two germline ends. Germline CDR1 is SGHAT and CDR2 is FQNNGV. The CDR3 totals 12 residues. The CDR3 reads CASSLDRTRRFF. The CDR3 nucleotides read TGTGCCAGCAGCTTAGATAGAACTAGGCGGTTCTTC.

The genes are TRBV5-1 and TRBJ2-3; perhaps TRBD1 as D (5 bases). Germline loops: CDR1 SGHRS, CDR2 YFSETQ. The CDR3 extends over 13 amino acids. V lost 7 bases to trimming and J lost 1 base, with 10 bases between them. CDR3 sequence: CASGEQGTDTQYF. The CDR3 nucleotides are TGCGCCAGCGGGGAACAGGGCACAGATACGCAGTATTTT.

The genes are TRBV5-1 and TRBJ1-3; 12 positions agree with TRBD1. Germline V CDR1 and CDR2: SGHRS, YFSETQ. J gave up 6 bases and V 4 bases, and 11 bases lay outside the gene matches. The CDR3 has 17 residues. In DNA, the CDR3 is TGCGCCAGCAGCCAGGGACAGGGGGCGAGTTTGGAAAACACCATATATTTT. Residues: CASSQGQGASLENTIYF.

This clone was counted once. The rearrangement links TRBV7-2 to TRBJ1-1; possibly TRBD1 for D (6 bases). V dropped 5 bases and J dropped 4 bases, with 17 bases sitting between them. The CDR3 totals 15 residues. Germline loops: CDR1 SGHTA, CDR2 FQGNSA. This chain's CDR3 is CASSLSSGVSTEAFF. The CDR3 nucleotides are TGTGCCAGCAGCCTTAGTTCAGGGGTGAGCACTGAAGCTTTCTTT.

The rearrangement links TRBV7-3 to TRBJ2-2; 11 positions agree with TRBD2. Germline lookup yields CDR1 SGHTA and CDR2 FQGTGA. After removal of 4 bases from V and 4 bases from J, the junction contained 11 bases not matched to a gene. This CDR3 contains 18 residues. CDR3 residues: CASSSTSGGTRGTGELFF. The CDR3 DNA reads TGTGCCAGCAGCTCCACTAGCGGGGGAACTCGCGGCACCGGGGAGCTGTTTTTT. The full variable domain, rest sourced from reference TRBV7-3 and TRBJ2-2, is GAGVSQTPSNKVTEKGKYVELRCDPISGHTALYWYRQSLGQGPEFLIYFQGTGAADDSGLPNDRFFAVRPEGSVSTLKIQRTERGDSAVYLCASSSTSGGTRGTGELFFGEGSRLTVL.

CDR3 DNA sequence: TGTGCCAGCAGCCCTCGGCCTCCGGAGCAGTTCTTC. It is translated as CASSPRPPEQFF. V gene TRBV7-2 combines with J gene TRBJ2-1; no clear D gene. The CDR3 is 12 residues long. Looked up from germline, CDR1 is SGHTA and CDR2 is FQGNSA. V shed 5 bases and J shed 10 bases, with 12 bases lying between them.

V gene TRBV9 combines with J gene TRBJ2-3; 10 bases fit TRBD2. The CDR3 has 17 residues. V was clipped by 0 bases and J by 6 bases; unmatched bases: 10. Germline CDR1 SGDLS, CDR2 YYNGEE. CDR3 coding DNA: TGTGCCAGCAGCGTAGATCCGCCTAGCGGGGGACGGGATACGCAGTATTTT. Amino acid sequence: CASSVDPPSGGRDTQYF.

This chain joins TRBV6-1 and TRBJ1-6; 9 bases map to TRBD1. Unmatched junction bases numbered 17, after V lost 5 bases and J lost 9 bases. CDR1 is MNHNS and CDR2 is SASEGT in the germline V gene. The CDR3 has 18 residues. The CDR3 DNA reads TGTGCCAGCAGTCAAGACAGGGGGACACTACGGGGTATTTCACCCCTCCACTTT. Amino acid sequence: CASSQDRGTLRGISPLHF.

V and J are TRBV6-1 and TRBJ1-2; TRBD1 matches at 9 bases. After removal of 5 bases from V and 7 bases from J, the junction contained 8 bases not matched to a gene. Germline V gene data show CDR1 as MNHNS and CDR2 as SASEGT. This CDR3 contains 14 residues. This chain's CDR3 is CASSSRDRVGGYTF. The DNA for the CDR3 is TGTGCCAGCAGTTCCCGGGACAGGGTGGGTGGCTACACCTTC.